Listed below are T cell receptor beta chains from one sample, sequenced in a study of cytotoxic CD8 clonotypes in ibrutinib-treated CLL. The data were produced by immunoSEQ multiplex PCR, yet TCRdb's version contains in-frame clones alone and is incomplete. The sample holds about 130,000 clones; roughly 84% are singletons and the top ten take around 3%. The input for sequencing was PBMCs, taken after 24 months of ibrutinib treatment. All receptors derive from a human donor with chronic lymphocytic leukemia. Both conserved end residues are part of each CDR3. D genes are given only for firm matches. Part of the rows lack a size; the others show once, few, many or a class for expanded clones.

TRBJ2-1 | NA | TRBD2 | TRBV9 | TGTGCCAGCAGCGTAGAGCAATTGGGGGGGAATGAGCAGTTCTTC | CASSVEQLGGNEQFF
TRBJ1-1 | NA | TRBD1 | TRBV19 | TGTGCCAGTAGTACCCCGGGACAGCTAATGAACACTGAAGCTTTCTTT | CASSTPGQLMNTEAFF
TRBJ1-5 | NA | NA | TRBV6-1 | TGTGCCAGCAGTACAAGGGAAAGCAATCAGCCCCAGCATTTT | CASSTRESNQPQHF
TRBJ1-1 | NA | NA | TRBV28 | TGTGCCAGCAGCAGGGAAATGAACACTGAAGCTTTCTTT | CASSREMNTEAFF
TRBJ2-1 | NA | TRBD1 | TRBV30 | TGTGCCTGGCGTTCTCACGGACAGGGGGCATACAATGAGCAGTTCTTC | CAWRSHGQGAYNEQFF
TRBJ1-1 | NA | NA | TRBV7-2 | TGTGCCAGCAGCTTAGGTGGTCGGAACACTGAAGCTTTCTTT | CASSLGGRNTEAFF
TRBJ1-2 | few | NA | TRBV29-1 | TGCAGCGTTGGGGGGCCCCACTATGGCTACACCTTC | CSVGGPHYGYTF
TRBJ1-1 | NA | NA | TRBV18 | TGTGCCAGCTCGCGGACAGAGAACACTGAAGCTTTCTTT | CASSRTENTEAFF
TRBJ2-2 | NA | TRBD2 | TRBV11-3 | TGTGCCAGCAGCTCGGGGGGGGTCCGCACCGGGGAGCTGTTTTTT | CASSSGGVRTGELFF
TRBJ1-1 | NA | TRBD1 | TRBV5-4 | TGTGCCAGCAGCTTGGACAGGGGGAACACTGAAGCTTTCTTT | CASSLDRGNTEAFF
TRBJ1-1 | once | NA | TRBV12-5 | TGTGCTAGTGGGGGCGAGGGGGTAGGAACTGAAGCTTTCTTT | CASGGEGVGTEAFF
TRBJ2-3 | NA | TRBD2 | TRBV4-2 | TGTGCCAGCAGCCAAGATCTGAGCGGGGGGGCTTCTAGCACAGATACGCAGTATTTT | CASSQDLSGGASSTDTQYF
TRBJ1-4 | NA | TRBD1 | TRBV19 | TGTGCCAGTAGTATCCCGGGACAGGTCTTTGAAAAACTGTTTTTT | CASSIPGQVFEKLFF
TRBJ1-2 | NA | TRBD1 | TRBV11-3 | TGTGCCAGCAGCTCGGGGACAGTACCCCTCTATGGCTACACCTTC | CASSSGTVPLYGYTF
TRBJ2-3 | NA | TRBD2 | TRBV27 | TGTGCCAGTAGCGGGATGGATACGCAGTATTTT | CASSGMDTQYF
TRBJ2-7 | NA | NA | TRBV28 | TGTGCCAGCAGTCCCGGCGCAGGGGCCTACGAGCAGTACTTC | CASSPGAGAYEQYF
TRBJ2-2 | NA | NA | TRBV11-3 | TGTGCCAGCAGCAACACCGGGGAGCTGTTTTTT | CASSNTGELFF
TRBJ2-7 | NA | NA | TRBV18 | TGTGCCAGCTCACCCCTAGGGGGGTCCTACGAGCAGTACTTC | CASSPLGGSYEQYF
TRBJ2-6 | NA | TRBD1 | TRBV5-4 | TGTGCCAGCAGCTCCGGACAGGGTGGGTACTCTGGGGCCAACGTCCTGACTTTC | CASSSGQGGYSGANVLTF
TRBJ2-6 | NA | NA | TRBV13 | TGTGCCAGCAGCTTAGTAGCTTTCAGCTCTGGGGCCAACGTCCTGACTTTC | CASSLVAFSSGANVLTF
TRBJ1-2 | NA | TRBD1 | TRBV4-1 | TGCGCCAGCAGCCAAGCGGACAGGGGGTACCGGGCGTTAAACACCTTC | CASSQADRGYRALNTF
TRBJ1-3 | NA | NA | TRBV5-1 | TGCGCCAGCAGAAGTCCAGGGGAAAACACCATATATTTT | CASRSPGENTIYF
TRBJ1-5 | NA | NA | TRBV7-2 | TGTGCCAGCAGCTTAGGCACATACAATCAGCCCCAGCATTTT | CASSLGTYNQPQHF
TRBJ1-5 | once | NA | TRBV15 | TGTGCCACCAGCAGAGCAAACCTAGACCAGCCCCAGCATTTT | CATSRANLDQPQHF
TRBJ2-5 | NA | NA | TRBV4-3 | TGCGCCAGCAGCCAAGGGCTCAGGAGCCAAGAGACCCAGTACTTC | CASSQGLRSQETQYF
TRBJ2-7 | NA | TRBD2 | TRBV18 | TGTGCCAGCTCACGAGCTTCTAGCGGGGTGAGCTACGAGCAGTACTTC | CASSRASSGVSYEQYF
TRBJ2-5 | NA | TRBD1 | TRBV29-1 | TGCAGCGCCAGGACAGGAGAGACCCAGTACTTC | CSARTGETQYF
TRBJ2-7 | once | NA | TRBV5-1 | TGCGCCAGCAGCTTGGTGGGTAGTGGCTACGAGCAGTACTTC | CASSLVGSGYEQYF
TRBJ2-1 | NA | NA | TRBV18 | TGTGCCAGCTCATTCCCCATAACAGGGTACAATGAGCAGTTCTTC | CASSFPITGYNEQFF
TRBJ1-1 | NA | NA | TRBV5-4 | TGTGCCAGCAGCTTGGACCGAGCCAACACTGAAGCTTTCTTT | CASSLDRANTEAFF
TRBJ1-2 | NA | NA | TRBV19 | TGTGCCAGTAGTATAGATTTGCGGGGGGCTCGCGGTGGCTACACCTTC | CASSIDLRGARGGYTF
TRBJ2-5 | NA | NA | TRBV11-2 | TGTGCCAGCGGCACCACGGCGAGAGGGGAGACCCAGTACTTC | CASGTTARGETQYF
TRBJ2-3 | NA | NA | TRBV6-5 | TGTGCCAGCAAACAGGGCGTAGGCACAGATACGCAGTATTTT | CASKQGVGTDTQYF
TRBJ2-7 | NA | NA | TRBV29-1 | TGCAGCGCCAAGGACCGCACCTACGAGCAGTACTTC | CSAKDRTYEQYF
TRBJ1-2 | many | NA | TRBV27 | TGTGCCAGCAGTTTATCGACAGACAACTATGGCTACACCTTC | CASSLSTDNYGYTF
TRBJ1-4 | NA | NA | TRBV19 | TGTGCCAGTAGTGTCGACAGGTGGGCAACTAATGAAAAACTGTTTTTT | CASSVDRWATNEKLFF
TRBJ2-4 | NA | NA | TRBV21-1 | TGTGCCAGCAGCTCCAGTCCAGGTCGTGTAATGTACTTC | CASSSSPGRVMYF
TRBJ2-1 | few | NA | TRBV29-1 | TGCAGCGTGGGAACAGGCAATGAGCAGTTCTTC | CSVGTGNEQFF
TRBJ2-3 | NA | TRBD2 | TRBV7-3 | TGTGCCAGCAGCTTATCTAGCGGGGGGGCGCAGTATTTT | CASSLSSGGAQYF
TRBJ2-3 | few | NA | TRBV13 | TGTGCCAGCAGCTTAGCCCCCACAGGGACAGATACGCAGTATTTT | CASSLAPTGTDTQYF
TRBJ1-5 | NA | NA | TRBV29-1 | TGCAGCGTTGTTTGGGGGAATCAGCCCCAGCATTTT | CSVVWGNQPQHF
TRBJ2-4 | NA | NA | TRBV6-5 | TGTGCCAGCAGTTGGGCGGTGACAGAAAAAAACATTCAGTACTTC | CASSWAVTEKNIQYF
TRBJ2-2 | NA | NA | TRBV7-6 | TGTGCCAGCAGCCACGGGACTCCCGACCTGGGGCTGTTTTTT | CASSHGTPDLGLFF
TRBJ1-6 | NA | NA | TRBV6-1 | TGTGCCAGCATACGTCAGGGAGGTTCACCCCTCCACTTT | CASIRQGGSPLHF
TRBJ1-6 | NA | NA | TRBV6-5 | TGTGCCAGCGGTTTTAGCTCCTATAATTCACCCCTCCACTTT | CASGFSSYNSPLHF
TRBJ2-7 | NA | NA | TRBV2 | TGTGCCAGCCTAACGAGCCCATACGAGCAGTACTTC | CASLTSPYEQYF
TRBJ2-1 | NA | TRBD1 | TRBV18 | TGTGCCAGCTCACAGATCTGGACAGGGGTTTCCTACAATGAGCAGTTCTTC | CASSQIWTGVSYNEQFF
TRBJ2-7 | NA | NA | TRBV7-2 | TGTGCCAGCAGCCCTTTTTCAGGGGGTCGGGACTACCGCGGGGAGCAGTACTTC | CASSPFSGGRDYRGEQYF
TRBJ2-3 | NA | NA | TRBV18 | TGTGCCAGCTCACCACCGAGGGGTACCACAGATACGCAGTATTTT | CASSPPRGTTDTQYF
TRBJ1-1 | NA | NA | TRBV9 | TGTGCCAGCAGCGTACTTACAGGGCCCACTGAAGCTTTCTTT | CASSVLTGPTEAFF